Here is one T cell receptor beta chain with its context. This sample was taken from a study of blood T cell repertoires in COVID-19. As for the study in general: COVID-19 samples collected from the United States, Italy and Spain covered acute and convalescent phases. Sample material is recorded as cDNA or gDNA derived from T cells, B-cell-depleted T cells, or PBMCs.

Germline CDR1 is LNHDA and CDR2 is SQIVND (reference sequence). With 8 bases removed from V and 2 bases from J, the gap between germline ends came to 9 bases. This CDR3 comprises 12 residues. The repertoire was sequenced with immunoSEQ multiplex PCR; TCRdb's copy has only in-frame clones and lacks some. The sample shows about 140,000 clones, around 80% of them seen only once. The chain is built from TRBV19 and TRBJ1-1; perhaps TRBD1 as D (5 bases). Sample: peripheral blood. The receptor comes from a woman at least 80 years old in a cohort sampled during active or convalescent COVID-19. The CDR3 here is CASLDRNTEAFF. The CDR3 DNA follows: TGTGCCAGTCTCGACAGAAACACTGAAGCTTTCTTT.